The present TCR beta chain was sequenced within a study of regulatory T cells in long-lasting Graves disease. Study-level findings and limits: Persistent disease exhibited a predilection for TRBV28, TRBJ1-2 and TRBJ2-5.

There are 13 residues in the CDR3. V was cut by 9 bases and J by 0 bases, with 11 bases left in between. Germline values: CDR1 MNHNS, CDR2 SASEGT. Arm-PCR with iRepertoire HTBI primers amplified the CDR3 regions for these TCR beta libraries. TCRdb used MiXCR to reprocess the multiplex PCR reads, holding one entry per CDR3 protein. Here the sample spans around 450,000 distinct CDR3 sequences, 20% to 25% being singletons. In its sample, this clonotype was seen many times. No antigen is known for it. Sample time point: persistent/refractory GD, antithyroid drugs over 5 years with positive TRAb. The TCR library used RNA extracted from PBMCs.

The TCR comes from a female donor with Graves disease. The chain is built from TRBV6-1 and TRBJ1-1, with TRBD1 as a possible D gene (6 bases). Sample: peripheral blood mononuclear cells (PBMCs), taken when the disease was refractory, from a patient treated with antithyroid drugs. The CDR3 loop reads CASARGMNTEAFF. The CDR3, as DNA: TGTGCCAGTGCCAGGGGCATGAACACTGAAGCTTTCTTT.